The clone carrying this T cell receptor beta chain has at least ten counts. Its target is unknown. Healthy Caucasians, and only they, were the donors. The CDR3 is made up of 16 amino acids. V lost 5 bases to trimming and J lost 5 bases, with 19 bases between them. Addition of a universal primer site occurred through template switching, and cDNA carried unique molecular identifiers. TCRdb reprocessed the 5' RACE reads via MiXCR and lists one record per CDR3 protein. The sample has 700,000 to 950,000 distinct CDR3 sequences; 9% to 15% are singletons. This sample is part of a study of identical twins. General study results and limits: The models gave estimates that fell short of the out-of-frame TCR alpha sharing seen in monozygotic twins. The study reached conclusions through statistical analysis that was cross-sectional, not following the same donors.

These data also featured in a second study, about yellow fever vaccine responses in identical twins.

The TCR comes from a woman aged 18 to 35 in good health. The chain recombines TRBV12-3 or TRBV12-4 with TRBJ1-5; the D gene is possibly TRBD1 (5 bases). The specimen sequenced was PBMCs. The CDR3 coding sequence is TGTGCCAGCAGTCCTACAGGTCTGGGGGGATATCAGCCCCAGCATTTT. The encoded protein is CASSPTGLGGYQPQHF.